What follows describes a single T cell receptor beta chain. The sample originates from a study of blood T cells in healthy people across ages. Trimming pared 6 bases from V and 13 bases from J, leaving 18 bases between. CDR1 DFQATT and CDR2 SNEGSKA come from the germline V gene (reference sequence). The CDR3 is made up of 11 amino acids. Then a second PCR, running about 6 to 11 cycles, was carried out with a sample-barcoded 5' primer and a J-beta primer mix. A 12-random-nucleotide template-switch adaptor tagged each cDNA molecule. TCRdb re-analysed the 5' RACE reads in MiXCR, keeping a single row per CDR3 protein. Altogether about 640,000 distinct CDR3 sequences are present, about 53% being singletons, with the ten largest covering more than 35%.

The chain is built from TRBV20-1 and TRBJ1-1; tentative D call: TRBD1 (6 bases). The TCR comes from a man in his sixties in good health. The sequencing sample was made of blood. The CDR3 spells CSAGAGAGSFF. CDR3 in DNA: TGCAGTGCAGGGGCAGGGGCGGGCAGTTTCTTT.